This TCR beta chain emerged from a study of blood T cell repertoires in COVID-19. Whole-study context: Samples taken during acute and convalescent COVID-19 were collected in the United States, Italy and Spain.

CDR1 and CDR2 (germline): SEHNR, FQNEAQ (reference sequence). V was clipped by 1 base and J by 0 bases, with 3 bases between them. The CDR3 loop spans 13 amino acids. Participants' reported clinical history set cohort assignment. Cohort 3 recovered donors had two negative PCRs, clearance, or symptom resolution. In the source study's methods: Nucleated cell number was recorded as an estimate derived from reference gene primer amplification. Sequenced by immunoSEQ multiplex PCR; TCRdb stores in-frame clones only, minus some. The DNA was the basis for D and trimming; V, J and clone size are from that table. The data contain hundreds of thousands of clones, about 88% of them singletons.

This TCR was recovered from a woman aged 45-59 years who had recovered from COVID-19. The sample taken for sequencing was PBMCs or T cells enriched from blood (not recorded which). The rearrangement joins TRBV7-9 to TRBJ1-1, with D hard to call. CDR3 in DNA: TGTGCCAGCAGCTTAGAGCTGAACACTGAAGCTTTCTTT. Residues: CASSLELNTEAFF.